One and the same sample provided the 27 T cell receptor beta chains below, sequenced in a study of PD-1 blockade in classical Hodgkin lymphoma. Assay: immunoSEQ multiplex PCR; the TCRdb copy retains only in-frame clones and omits some. The sample records about 85,000 clones, about nine tenths being singletons. Described time point: cycle 4 day 1 (C4D1), after about 6 weeks of nivolumab. There was relapse after autologous stem cell transplantation in every patient, and there was variation in brentuximab vedotin exposure. The sample was peripheral blood mononuclear cells (PBMCs), taken before the fourth cycle of nivolumab. Receptors were obtained from a human donor with classical Hodgkin lymphoma.

This clone was seen a single time. The J gene is TRBJ2-5, the V gene TRBV7-9; no clear D. The CDR3 has 14 residues. Trimming removed 2 bases at V and 5 bases at J, with 12 bases between. Per the germline V gene, CDR1 is SEHNR and CDR2 is FQNEAQ (reference sequence). This CDR3 is CASSLTLSEETQYF. In nucleotides, the CDR3 is TGTGCCAGCAGCTTAACGTTGAGCGAGGAGACCCAGTACTTC.

Comment on this clone: One end of the junction is discordant with germline, which a read error may explain. The genes are TRBV7-6 and TRBJ2-7; D gene ambiguous. The CDR3 totals 12 residues. Germline V CDR1 and CDR2: SGHVS, FNYEAQ. As DNA, the CDR3 is TGTGCCAGCAGCTCCTCCTCCCACGAGCAGTACTTC. It encodes CASSSSSHEQYF.

The chain uses TRBV6-5 and TRBJ2-5; TRBD1 might be the D (6 bases). The J call may be mistaken, given a closer DNA end match to TRBJ2-7. Germline V CDR1 and CDR2: MNHEY, SVGAGI. The CDR3 runs to 14 residues. The CDR3, as DNA: TGTGCCAGCAGTTACCAGGGGCCACCCTACGAGCAGTACTTC. As protein: CASSYQGPPYEQYF.

The V gene is TRBV5-1, the J gene TRBJ1-5; D unresolved. The CDR3 contains 16 residues. CDR1 is SGHRS and CDR2 is YFSETQ in the germline V gene. V lost 0 bases, J lost 4 bases, and 14 bases lay in between. The CDR3 nucleotides read TGCGCCAGCAGCTTGGAGGCAGGCAACCTTAATCAGCCCCAGCATTTT. Its protein is CASSLEAGNLNQPQHF.

The table lists this clone with a count of one. The chain couples TRBV2 to TRBJ1-2, with 8 bases lining up with TRBD1. The CDR3 consists of 17 residues. From germline, CDR1 is SNHLY and CDR2 FYNNEI. V trimming: 0 bases; J trimming: 5 bases; junction bases outside the gene matches: 11. The CDR3 is CASSEAGQGAWGYGYTF. The CDR3 DNA is TGTGCCAGCAGTGAAGCAGGCCAGGGGGCCTGGGGTTATGGCTACACCTTC.

The chain combines TRBV2 with TRBJ1-1, with 7 bases identical to TRBD1. Germline CDR1 SNHLY, CDR2 FYNNEI. The CDR3 spans 13 residues. Trimming at V came to 6 bases and at J to 4 bases, leaving 5 bases not matched to a gene. The CDR3 here is CASRTDRITEAFF. In DNA, the CDR3 is TGTGCCAGCAGGACGGACAGGATCACTGAAGCTTTCTTT. Based on the CDR3 plus reference TRBV2 and TRBJ1-1, the full variable domain is EPEVTQTPSHQVTQMGQEVILRCVPISNHLYFYWYRQILGQKVEFLVSFYNNEISEKSEIFDDQFSVERPDGSNFTLKIRSTKLEDSAMYFCASRTDRITEAFFGQGTRLTVV.

The rearrangement uses TRBV19 and TRBJ2-2; 7 positions agree with TRBD1. The V gene's germline CDR1 is LNHDA and CDR2 SQIVND (reference sequence). V lost 6 bases and J lost 4; bases outside the gene matches: 11. The CDR3 covers 16 residues. The CDR3 is CASSWPRGQVTGELFF. The CDR3, as DNA: TGTGCCAGTAGCTGGCCGAGGGGGCAGGTCACCGGGGAGCTGTTTTTT.

V and J are TRBV5-4 and TRBJ1-2; D is ambiguous. The V gene lost 2 bases and the J gene lost 4 bases, with 12 bases spanning the gap. Germline assignment: CDR1 SGHNT and CDR2 YYREEE (reference sequence). The CDR3 consists of 14 residues. The CDR3 loop reads CASSFSGEPYGYTF. CDR3 bases: TGTGCCAGCAGCTTCTCAGGTGAACCCTATGGCTACACCTTC. Full variable domain (missing parts from reference TRBV5-4 and TRBJ1-2): ETGVTQSPTHLIKTRGQQVTLRCSSQSGHNTVSWYQQALGQGPQFIFQYYREEENGRGNFPPRFSGLQFPNYSSELNVNALELDDSALYLCASSFSGEPYGYTFGSGTRLTVV.

This clone was counted between two and nine times. The chain is built from TRBV18 and TRBJ1-1, with 7 bases fitting TRBD1. The J segment lost 10 bases and the V segment lost 1 base, leaving 3 bases of the junction unmatched. CDR1 is KGHSH and CDR2 is LQKENI in the germline V gene. This CDR3 has 12 residues. The DNA of the CDR3 is TGTGCCAGCTCACCACAGAACAGGGGAGCTTTCTTT. Translated: CASSPQNRGAFF.

The rearrangement links TRBV6-6 to TRBJ2-1; 7 bases agree with TRBD1. The length of the CDR3 is 15 residues. Germline V gives CDR1 MNHNY, CDR2 SVGAGI (reference sequence). V lost 0 bases and J lost 4; bases outside the gene matches: 3. Here the CDR3 reads CASSYSGTEYNEQFF. The DNA for the CDR3 is TGTGCCAGCAGTTACTCCGGGACAGAGTACAATGAGCAGTTCTTC.

V gene TRBV7-5 combines with J gene TRBJ1-1. TRBV7-5 is termed a pseudogene. This CDR3 has 16 amino acids. The CDR3 spells CVRSLGGRGRYTEAFF. In DNA, the CDR3 is TGTGTCAGAAGCCTGGGGGGGAGAGGGAGGTACACTGAAGCTTTCTTT.

This clone was detected a few times. V is TRBV6-4 and J is TRBJ2-7; 8 bases align to TRBD1. Germline V gene data show CDR1 as MRHNA and CDR2 as SNTAGT. This CDR3 region has 15 residues. V trimming: 5 bases; J trimming: 0 bases; junction bases outside the gene matches: 6. The CDR3 here is CASSQEQGGSYEQYF. In nucleotides, the CDR3 is TGTGCCAGCAGTCAAGAACAGGGGGGCTCCTACGAGCAGTACTTC.

This chain connects TRBV7-8 to TRBJ1-4, with D possibly being TRBD1 (5 bases). V lost 5 bases to trimming and J lost 10 bases, with 11 bases between them. In germline, CDR1 is SGHVS, CDR2 FQNEAQ. The CDR3 is 12 amino acids. The CDR3 sequence: CASSKQGGKLFF. DNA for the CDR3: TGTGCCAGCAGCAAGCAGGGAGGAAAACTGTTTTTT.

The chain has TRBV10-3 and TRBJ1-1; no clear D. This CDR3 spans 14 amino acids. Looked up from germline, CDR1 is ENHRY and CDR2 is SYGVKD. The germline V and J ends were trimmed by 3 bases and 2 bases, with 10 bases remaining between them. DNA for the CDR3: TGTGCCATCAGTGAAAGGTCGATAAACACTGAAGCTTTCTTT. Amino acids: CAISERSINTEAFF.

This chain joins TRBV6-5 and TRBJ2-1, with D perhaps given as TRBD1 or TRBD2 (5 bases each). The CDR3 spans 13 residues. Germline lookup yields CDR1 MNHEY and CDR2 SVGAGI. V was shortened by 1 base and J by 8 bases, with 9 bases between the two germline ends. As DNA, the CDR3 is TGTGCCAGCAGTTACTGGGGGACCCATGAGCAGTTCTTC. This encodes CASSYWGTHEQFF.

This rearrangement joins TRBV10-3 to TRBJ1-2; TRBD1 matches at 8 bases. The CDR3 has 15 residues. Trimming cost V 7 bases and J 2 bases; bases outside gene matches: 9. CDR1 and CDR2 (germline): ENHRY, SYGVKD. CDR3 DNA: TGTGCCATCATCGCAGGGACAGGCAGGAACTATGGCTACACCTTC. Its translation is CAIIAGTGRNYGYTF.

This clone came up once. The chain is built from TRBV5-1 and TRBJ1-5; D is perhaps TRBD1 (5 bases). Germline V gives CDR1 SGHRS, CDR2 YFSETQ. V was trimmed by 3 bases and J by 0 bases, leaving 10 bases between them. The CDR3 runs to 15 residues. CDR3: CASSSGTDSNQPQHF. The DNA of the CDR3 is TGCGCCAGCAGCTCTGGGACGGATAGCAATCAGCCCCAGCATTTT. Complete variable domain (other parts from reference TRBV5-1 and TRBJ1-5): KAGVTQTPRYLIKTRGQQVTLSCSPISGHRSVSWYQQTPGQGLQFLFEYFSETQRNKGNFPGRFSGRQFSNSRSEMNVSTLELGDSALYLCASSSGTDSNQPQHFGDGTRLSIL.

V gene TRBV7-3 combines with J gene TRBJ2-3; D remains unclear. CDR1 is SGHTA, CDR2 FQGTGA, per germline. V was trimmed by 1 base and J by 2 bases, leaving 1 base between them. The CDR3 spans 12 residues. The DNA of the CDR3 is TGTGCCAGCAGCTTAATCACAGATACGCAGTATTTT. This translates into CASSLITDTQYF.

The V gene is TRBV6-5, the J gene TRBJ2-7; 9 nucleotides line up with TRBD2. Germline CDR1 and CDR2: MNHEY and SVGAGI. The junction had 4 bases not matched to a gene; V was cut back by 4 bases and J by 3 bases. The CDR3 has 14 residues. CDR3 DNA sequence: TGTGCCAGCAGTTTTGGGACTAGCTTCTACGAGCAGTACTTC. This translates into CASSFGTSFYEQYF.

The V gene is TRBV11-2, the J gene TRBJ2-2, with 7 bases identical to TRBD1. V lost 4 bases to trimming and J lost 3 bases; unmatched junction nucleotides: 5. Germline CDR1 is SGHAT and CDR2 is FQNNGV. The CDR3 is 15 amino acids. CDR3 region: CASSSLTGYTGELFF. The CDR3 nucleotides are TGTGCCAGCAGCTCATTGACAGGGTACACCGGGGAGCTGTTTTTT. Full variable domain (outside the CDR3, taken from reference TRBV11-2 and TRBJ2-2): EAGVAQSPRYKIIEKRQSVAFWCNPISGHATLYWYQQILGQGPKLLIQFQNNGVVDDSQLPKDRFSAERLKGVDSTLKIQPAKLEDSAVYLCASSSLTGYTGELFFGEGSRLTVL.

This clone came up a few times. The chain carries TRBV13 and TRBJ1-6; D is possibly TRBD1 (6 bases). The germline gives CDR1 PRHDT, CDR2 FYEKMQ (reference sequence). V dropped 6 bases and J dropped 0 bases, with 12 bases sitting between them. This CDR3 has 16 amino acids. The DNA for the CDR3 is TGTGCCAGCAGACCTACAGGGAGCTCCTATAATTCACCCCTCCACTTT. Protein: CASRPTGSSYNSPLHF.

Only one count was recorded for this clone. The V call is TRBV6-1, the J call TRBJ1-3; D remains ambiguous. This CDR3 has 13 residues. V lost 8 bases and J lost 0, with 8 bases in between. CDR1 and CDR2 (germline): MNHNS, SASEGT. The chain's CDR3 is CASGEHSGNTIYF. DNA for the CDR3: TGTGCCAGCGGGGAACACTCTGGAAACACCATATATTTT.

This sequence joins TRBV11-2 and TRBJ2-7; possible D gene TRBD1, 6 bases. Germline V gene data show CDR1 as SGHAT and CDR2 as FQNNGV. The CDR3 extends over 14 amino acids. The ends were cut back, 5 bases at V and 6 bases at J, with 17 bases in the middle. CDR3 residues: CASSPGRGMFEQYF. DNA for the CDR3: TGTGCCAGCAGCCCCGGCAGGGGAATGTTCGAGCAGTACTTC.

The chain is built from TRBV4-2 and TRBJ2-7; the D gene could be TRBD1 or TRBD2 (5 bases each). Trimming removed 3 bases from V and 0 bases from J, with 12 bases in between. Per germline, CDR1 LGHNA and CDR2 YNFKEQ. This CDR3 region has 15 residues. The CDR3 DNA follows: TGTGCCAGCAGCCAGATGCCCGGGACCTCCTACGAGCAGTACTTC. Its protein product is CASSQMPGTSYEQYF.

This clone has just one count. The rearrangement joins TRBV5-1 to TRBJ1-1; D possibly corresponds to TRBD1 (5 bases). Germline V lookup: CDR1 SGHRS, CDR2 YFSETQ. Trimming took 0 bases from V and 1 from J, leaving 10 bases between them. This CDR3 is built from 15 residues. This CDR3 is CASSLGGQGNTEAFF. The CDR3 DNA sequence: TGCGCCAGCAGCTTGGGAGGCCAGGGGAACACTGAAGCTTTCTTT.

CDR3 region: CASSLSTEGSEKLFF. The CDR3 DNA follows: TGTGCCAGCAGCCTATCGACAGAGGGGAGCGAAAAACTGTTTTTT. This chain joins TRBV11-1 and TRBJ1-4; possibly TRBD1 for D (5 bases). The CDR3 length is 15 residues. Germline V CDR1 and CDR2: SGHAT, FQDESV (reference sequence). V was cut by 5 bases and J by 8 bases, with 18 bases left in between.

This clone came up once. J is TRBJ2-5 and V is TRBV7-2; D gene ambiguous. V was cut by 2 bases and J by 5 bases, with 12 bases left in between. Germline CDR1 and CDR2: SGHTA and FQGNSA. CDR3 length equals 14 residues. In DNA, the CDR3 is TGTGCCAGCAGCTTAATGGGTTTTGGGGAGACCCAGTACTTC. Its translation: CASSLMGFGETQYF.